Given below is one TCR beta chain in context. This specimen belongs to a study of response to subunit inactivated influenza vaccine. The V gene end was trimmed by 5 bases and the J gene end by 3 bases; junction bases not matched to a gene: 8. CDR3 length equals 16 residues. Germline CDR1 and CDR2: SEHNR and FQNEAQ (reference sequence). TCRdb re-analysed the RT-PCR reads in MiXCR, keeping a single row per CDR3 protein. This table holds 400,000 to 650,000 distinct CDR3 sequences, approximately 7.8% found once. This specimen consisted of PBMCs from blood, obtained 23 to 25 months after vaccination. The sequence came from a man between 50 and 75 years old who received an inactivated influenza vaccine. The V gene is TRBV7-9, the J gene TRBJ2-1; 9 nucleotides agree with TRBD1. The CDR3 sequence is CASSRRTGDLYNEQFF. CDR3 sequence (DNA): TGTGCCAGCAGCCGGCGGACAGGGGACCTCTACAATGAGCAGTTCTTC. Supplemented by reference TRBV7-9 and TRBJ2-1, the full variable domain reads DTGVSQNPRHKITKRGQNVTFRCDPISEHNRLYWYRQTLGQGPEFLTYFQNEAQLEKSRLLSDRFSAERPKGSFSTLEIQRTEQGDSAMYLCASSRRTGDLYNEQFFGPGTRLTVL.